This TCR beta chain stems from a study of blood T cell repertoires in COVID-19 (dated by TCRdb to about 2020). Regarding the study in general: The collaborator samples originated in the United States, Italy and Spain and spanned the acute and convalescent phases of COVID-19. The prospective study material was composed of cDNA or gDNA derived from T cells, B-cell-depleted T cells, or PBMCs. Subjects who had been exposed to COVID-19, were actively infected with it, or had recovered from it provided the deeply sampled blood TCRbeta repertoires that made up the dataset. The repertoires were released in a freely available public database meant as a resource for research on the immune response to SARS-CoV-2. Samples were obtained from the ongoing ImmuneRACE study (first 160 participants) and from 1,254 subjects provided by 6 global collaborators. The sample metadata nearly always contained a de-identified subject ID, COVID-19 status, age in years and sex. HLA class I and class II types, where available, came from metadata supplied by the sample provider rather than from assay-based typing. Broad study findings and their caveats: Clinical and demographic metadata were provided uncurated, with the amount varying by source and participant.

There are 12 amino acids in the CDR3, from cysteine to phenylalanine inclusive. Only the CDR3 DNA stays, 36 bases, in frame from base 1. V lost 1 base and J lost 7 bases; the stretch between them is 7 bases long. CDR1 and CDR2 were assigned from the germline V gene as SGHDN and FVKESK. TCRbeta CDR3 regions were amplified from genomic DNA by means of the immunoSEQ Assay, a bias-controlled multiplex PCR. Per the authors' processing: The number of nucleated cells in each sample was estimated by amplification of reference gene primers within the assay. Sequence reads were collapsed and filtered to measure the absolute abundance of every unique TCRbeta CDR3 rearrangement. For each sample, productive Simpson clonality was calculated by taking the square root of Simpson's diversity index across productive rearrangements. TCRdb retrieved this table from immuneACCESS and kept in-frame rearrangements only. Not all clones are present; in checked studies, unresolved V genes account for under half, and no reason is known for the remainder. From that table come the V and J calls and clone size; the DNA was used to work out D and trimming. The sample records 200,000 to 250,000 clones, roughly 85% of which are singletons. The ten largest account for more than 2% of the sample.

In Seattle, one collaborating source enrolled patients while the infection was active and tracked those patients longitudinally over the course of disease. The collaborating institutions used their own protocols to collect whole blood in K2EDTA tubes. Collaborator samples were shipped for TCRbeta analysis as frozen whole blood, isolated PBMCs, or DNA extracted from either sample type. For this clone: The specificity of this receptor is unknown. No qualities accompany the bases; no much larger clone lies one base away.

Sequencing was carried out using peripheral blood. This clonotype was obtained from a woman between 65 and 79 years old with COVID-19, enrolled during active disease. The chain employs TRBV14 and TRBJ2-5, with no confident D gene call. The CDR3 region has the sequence CASSQVGRTQYF. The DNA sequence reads TGTGCCAGCAGCCAAGTGGGCCGGACCCAGTACTTC.